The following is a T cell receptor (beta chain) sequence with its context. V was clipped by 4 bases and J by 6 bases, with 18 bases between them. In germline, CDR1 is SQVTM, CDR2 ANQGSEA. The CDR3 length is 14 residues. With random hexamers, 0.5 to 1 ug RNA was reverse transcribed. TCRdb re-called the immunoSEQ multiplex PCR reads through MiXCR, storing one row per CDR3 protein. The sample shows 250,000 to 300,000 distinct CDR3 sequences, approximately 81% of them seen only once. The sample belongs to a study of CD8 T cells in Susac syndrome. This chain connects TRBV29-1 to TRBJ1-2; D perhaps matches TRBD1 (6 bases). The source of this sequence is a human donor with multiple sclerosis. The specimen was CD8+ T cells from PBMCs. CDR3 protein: CSVGRGRGQNGYTF. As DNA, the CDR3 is TGCAGCGTTGGGCGGGGGAGGGGACAAAATGGCTACACCTTC. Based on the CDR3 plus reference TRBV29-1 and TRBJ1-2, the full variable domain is SAVISQKPSRDICQRGTSLTIQCQVDSQVTMMFWYRQQPGQSLTLIATANQGSEATYESGFVIDKFPISRPNLTFSTLTVSNMSPEDSSIYLCSVGRGRGQNGYTFGSGTRLTVV.